This TCR beta chain comes out of a study of cytomegalovirus exposure and HLA in healthy donors (dated by TCRdb to the late 2010s). General notes on the study: An earlier analysis of some 600 of the donors reported approximately 260 Gb of sequence data and around 120 million unique TCR beta sequences obtained from some 170 million T cells. In a later genetic analysis, genome-wide SNP genotypes for about three fifths of the roughly 670 donors were used, and that subset was treated as a discovery cohort. To study patterns of TCR occurrence, a later analysis re-analyzed previously published TCR beta repertoires from under 750 donors and added high-resolution HLA genotyping. About 5 DR-DQ haplotypes were handled as single units for association and clustering, since linkage in the cohort was strong. To decide whether each TCR beta V gene segment behaved as functional or pseudogenic, an earlier analysis of some 570 of the donors relied on high-throughput TCR beta sequencing. The study aimed to test whether signatures of past pathogen exposure could be identified by cataloging public T cell receptors. The number of donors typed differed by locus, with about 620-630 for A, B, C, DRB1 and DQB1, 522 for DQA1, about 610 for DPA1, and around 430 for DPB1. Donor age, sex, ethnicity and CMV serostatus were collected together with the repertoire data. Among under 450 genotyped donors of the cohort, an average of around 240,000 unique TCR beta nucleotide sequences were sequenced per donor, roughly 20% of them non-productive. The genetic ancestry cluster associated with self-reported Caucasian donors included 81% of the approximately 430 genotyped donors. The study used immunosequencing to profile the T cell repertoires of hundreds of subjects and linked those repertoires to cytomegalovirus serostatus. Along with the approximately 650-subject first cohort, a separate validation cohort of over 90 different subjects was used. An early release covering 500 to 750 HLA-typed donors comprised about 300 gigabases of sequencing data and around 86 million unique TCR sequences. Rather than drawing on any new phenotypic data, the later analysis identified candidate immune exposures from TCR beta sequences and the way those sequences occurred across donors. Every discovery cohort repertoire had been produced on one sequencing platform. To predict cytomegalovirus infection status, the study combined high-throughput TCR immunosequencing, statistical association of individual TCRs with disease status, and machine learning. HLA typing covered class I and class II loci at four-digit resolution. Results and caveats for the whole study, not just this receptor: According to the authors, the approach could potentially be generalized to other disease states and immunological phenotypes. An association between a missense DCLRE1C variant and V-gene and J-gene trimming of TCR beta chains was found in a later genetic analysis and replicated in an independent cohort. According to a later genetic analysis, donors in an Asian-associated ancestry cluster had fewer N-insertions in productive TCRs than the approximately 650-donor mean. The only immune exposure information available for the cohort was CMV serostatus. A further reported finding was that TCR beta sequences accurately predicted the HLA-A and HLA-B alleles for most subjects in the first cohort. In this cohort, only TCR beta chains were sequenced, and detectable features were limited by the absence of alpha or paired-chain data. The sequencing pipeline was judged likely to have produced a cluster of highly shared sequence variants as a technical artifact. In vitro tests confirmed that a few of the cytomegalovirus-associated TCR beta chains recognize cytomegalovirus antigens. Some IMGT-functional V segments, including TRBV6-2 and TRBV6-3, could not be told apart with the 87-base-pair reads, so those segments were excluded. A later analysis found that most CMV-associated TCR beta chains appeared HLA-restricted, with HLA associations seemingly driven largely by CMV exposure. Because some donors lacked HLA typing at each locus, the association tests relied only on the typed subset. In an earlier analysis of about 600 of the donors, most TCR beta V segments appeared in productive rearrangements about 90% or about 30% of the time, broadly matching IMGT annotations. Compared with equally common non-associated chains, HLA-associated TCR beta chains in a later analysis were more clonally expanded and had lower generation probabilities. Because counts were too low, approximately 18 rarely observed V segments, including chromosome 9 orphons, were excluded from the earlier analysis of some 590 of the donors. When HLA alleles, especially DR and DQ, strongly co-occurred, TCR associations were difficult to assign to individual alleles. Linkage disequilibrium might explain the correlated functional status among segregating V segments, but an unknown experimental factor could not be ruled out. The classifier was reported to diagnose cytomegalovirus status with high specificity and sensitivity in both the original and validation cohorts. In the study, about 150 TCR beta chains were listed as associated with cytomegalovirus. In a later analysis, TCR association rates were found to vary across HLA loci, with the most associated TCRs seen for DRB1 alleles and the fewest for HLA-C alleles. Presence/absence analyses assumed roughly uniform sequencing depth across donors, an assumption that may not hold. According to a later analysis, parvovirus B19, influenza, CMV and Epstein-Barr virus appeared linked to several top co-occurrence clusters. Across donors, most TCR sequences were observed very rarely, whereas some public TCRs were present in many individuals. In a later analysis, 16,951 TCR beta sequences were associated with specific HLA alleles at a false discovery rate of 0.05.

On this clone: The specificity of this receptor is unknown. At one end, the junction sequence differs from germline, possibly due to a read error.

The cohort consisted of 650 to 700 healthy bone marrow donors. Cohort members were all nominally healthy when sampled, although unrecorded immune exposures were likely present. The donor tested CMV seronegative, placing the donor among the 350 to 400 seronegative members of the cohort. Every donor gave a peripheral blood sample, and the peripheral blood mononuclear cells from that sample were used for TCR beta sequencing. The Qiagen DNeasy Blood Extraction Kit was used to extract genomic DNA from the blood cell samples. Library construction relied on the immunoSEQ multiplex PCR assay. For the multiplex PCR, a mixture combining 60 forward primers for TCR Vbeta segments and 13 reverse primers for TCR Jbeta segments was used. The CDR3 region of rearranged TCR beta genes was amplified from genomic DNA with a multiplex PCR assay. The amplified TCR beta libraries were sequenced on the Illumina HiSeq System as 87-base-pair reads. The study's processing was this. Across the 500 to 750 repertoires, a later analysis counted some 81 million unique TCR beta chains, around 11 million of which were shared by at least two donors. A nearest-neighbor algorithm error-corrected the raw reads and collapsed the reads into unique sequences, merging closely related sequences to remove PCR and sequencing errors. V, D and J gene segments were assigned by aligning CDR3 sequences to IMGT reference sequences. Each retained sequence needed at least a six-nucleotide match to both a V gene segment and a J gene segment. Rearrangements were called productive when the CDR3 lacked stop codons and stayed in frame with V and J; all others were non-productive. Following IMGT convention, CDR3 was defined as the stretch from the second conserved V-encoded cysteine to the conserved J-encoded phenylalanine. In an earlier analysis of approximately 590 of the donors, sequences lacking an unambiguous match to a single V gene segment were excluded. In an earlier analysis of about 590 of the donors, a V segment was called functional when productive rearrangements were above 56.7%, and segregating when the standard deviation between donors exceeded 5%. A statistical classification framework was built for diagnosing cytomegalovirus status from the catalog of TCR beta chain sequences. V and J gene assignment, in a later analysis, came from comparing TCR nucleotide sequences with IMGT/GENE-DB human TR gene sequences. A later analysis assigned CDR3 sequences and most-parsimonious VDJ recombination scenarios with the TCRdist pipeline. In a later analysis, each TCR beta chain was defined by its CDR3 amino acid sequence together with its V-gene family, and reads lacking a unique V-gene family were excluded. To address suspected cross-contamination and a sequencing artifact, a later analysis removed 450 to 700 highly shared, low-generation-probability nucleotide sequences. In a later analysis, a clonal expansion index was calculated for each public chain from normalized within-repertoire ranks of inferred template counts. Generation probabilities in a later analysis came from a VDJ recombination model fitted to out-of-frame rearrangements, and those results were checked against IGoR. In a later analysis, hypergeometric tests were used to score TCR-TCR, TCR-HLA and TCR-CMV co-occurrence, with a repertoire-size bias correction applied to TCR pairs. False discovery rates were estimated in a later analysis by permuting HLA or CMV assignments 20 times. A later analysis grouped co-occurring TCRs with DBSCAN, adding TCRdist sequence similarity when clustering within HLA-allele-positive subsets. Repertoires with fewer than 30,000 or more than 120,000 public chains, plus five repertoires with anomalous nucleotide sharing, were excluded from co-occurrence clustering. TCRdb mirrors the immuneACCESS table, restricted to in-frame sequences. Some clones are absent from its copies; in checked studies, under half trace to an unresolved V gene, and the reason for the others is unknown. V and J calls and clone size are given by that table; D and trimming were obtained from the DNA. This sample is represented by some 200,000 clones; approximately 83% of them were singletons. Jointly, the top ten make up roughly 0.1% of the sample.

Via the germline V gene (reference sequence), CDR1 is PRHDT and CDR2 FYEKMQ. From the cysteine up to the phenylalanine, the CDR3 has a length of 14 residues. The only DNA kept is the CDR3, 42 bases in frame from the first base. The rearranged chain carries TRBV13 and TRBJ1-1, with the D segment identity uncertain. The TCR originated in a boy aged 2 to 9 in good health and CMV-seronegative. Sequences were obtained from PBMCs. The DNA sequence reads TGTGCCAGCAGCTTAGGCAGACTGAACACTGAAGCCTTCTTT. The encoded protein is CASSLGRLNTEAFF.